Listed below are T cell receptor beta chains from one sample, sequenced in a study. TCRdb reprocessed the RT-PCR reads via MiXCR and lists one record per CDR3 protein. The table has around 700,000 distinct CDR3 sequences, 12% to 15% seen once. Sequencing used memory CD4+ T cells from blood. These receptors were collected from a female donor in good health, serving as a healthy control. CDR3s leave out the opening cysteine and the closing phenylalanine or tryptophan. Size tells how often a clone was seen (once, few, many) or the class of an expanded clone, and some rows leave it out.

abundance | j_gene | v_gene | CDR3aa
NA | TRBJ1-2 | TRBV7-2 | ASSLLSNVGYT
NA | TRBJ1-2 | TRBV5-1 | ASSWGGQGRGYT
many | TRBJ1-4 | TRBV5-1 | ASSSGGMDNEKLF
few | TRBJ2-1 | TRBV20-1 | SARDPWTSGRGGYNEQF
few | TRBJ2-5 | TRBV7-6 | ASSPQGQARETQY
NA | TRBJ2-1 | TRBV5-1 | ASSLVSGSVNEQF
few | TRBJ1-5 | TRBV5-1 | ASSFEGMSNQPQH
NA | TRBJ1-4 | TRBV6-5 | ASSYSVGGVEKLF
NA | TRBJ1-5 | TRBV7-2 | ASSLEGRGRNQPQH
NA | TRBJ1-1 | TRBV7-3 | ASSPTSTTGTEAF
NA | TRBJ1-5 | TRBV19 | ASSRGLISNQPQH
NA | TRBJ1-4 | TRBV30 | AWSSGVVSEKLF
few | TRBJ1-6 | TRBV27 | ASQDRGGNNSPLH
NA | TRBJ2-1 | TRBV7-8 | ASRIGVAGEAF
NA | TRBJ1-5 | TRBV5-1 | ASSLGVDEQGQPQH
NA | TRBJ2-3 | TRBV2 | ASSAVAGGVLDTQY
NA | TRBJ1-4 | TRBV5-5 | ASSLASSSGLSSEKLF
NA | TRBJ1-2 | TRBV12-3/TRBV12-4 | ASSRGWANYGYT
few | TRBJ1-1 | TRBV20-1 | SASQNRANTEAF
NA | TRBJ2-5 | TRBV5-5 | ASSLGGTPGETQY
many | TRBJ2-3 | TRBV29-1 | SVPALGTDTQY
NA | TRBJ2-3 | TRBV9 | ASSARTGTPGADTQY
many | TRBJ1-1 | TRBV20-1 | SARDLAGRTEAF